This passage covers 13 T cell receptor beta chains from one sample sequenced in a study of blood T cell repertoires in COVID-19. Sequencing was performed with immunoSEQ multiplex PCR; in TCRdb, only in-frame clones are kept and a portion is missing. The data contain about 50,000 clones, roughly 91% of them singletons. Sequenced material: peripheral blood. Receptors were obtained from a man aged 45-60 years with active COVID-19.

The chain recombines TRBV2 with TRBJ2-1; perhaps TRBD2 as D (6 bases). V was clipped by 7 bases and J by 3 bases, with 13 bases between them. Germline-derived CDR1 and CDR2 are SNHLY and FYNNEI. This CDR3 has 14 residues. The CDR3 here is CASTSGVNYNEQFF. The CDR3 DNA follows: TGTGCCAGCACGTCGGGAGTCAACTACAATGAGCAGTTCTTC.

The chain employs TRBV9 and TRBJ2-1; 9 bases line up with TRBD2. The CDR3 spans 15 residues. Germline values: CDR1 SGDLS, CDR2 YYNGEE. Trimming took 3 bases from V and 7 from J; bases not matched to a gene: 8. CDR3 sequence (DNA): TGTGCCAGCAGCGCGGGAGGCGGGGGGGCAAATGAGCAGTTCTTC. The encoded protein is CASSAGGGGANEQFF. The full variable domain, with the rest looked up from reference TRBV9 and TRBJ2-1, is DSGVTQTPKHLITATGQRVTLRCSPRSGDLSVYWYQQSLDQGLQFLIQYYNGEERAKGNILERFSAQQFPDLHSELNLSSLELGDSALYFCASSAGGGGANEQFFGPGTRLTVL.

CDR3 DNA: TGTGCCAGCAGCTTCGGGACTAGCGGGGGTCTGACCCAGTACTTC. It yields the protein CASSFGTSGGLTQYF. The gene calls are TRBV7-2 and TRBJ2-5, with 14 bases aligning to TRBD2. Germline trimming cut 3 bases from V and 7 bases from J; bases unmatched to any gene: 4. The CDR3 contains 15 residues. From germline, CDR1 is SGHTA and CDR2 FQGNSA.

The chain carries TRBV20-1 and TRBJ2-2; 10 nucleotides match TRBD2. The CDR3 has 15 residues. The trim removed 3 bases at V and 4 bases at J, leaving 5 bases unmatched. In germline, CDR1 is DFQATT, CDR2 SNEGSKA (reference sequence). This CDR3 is CSASPAGGSTGELFF. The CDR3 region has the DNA TGCAGTGCTAGTCCAGCGGGAGGGAGCACCGGGGAGCTGTTTTTT.

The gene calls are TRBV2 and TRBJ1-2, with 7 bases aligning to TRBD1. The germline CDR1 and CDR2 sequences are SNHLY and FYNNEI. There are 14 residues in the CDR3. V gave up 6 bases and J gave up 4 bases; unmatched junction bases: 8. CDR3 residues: CASRTPGQTYGYTF. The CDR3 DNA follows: TGTGCCAGCAGGACCCCGGGACAGACCTATGGCTACACCTTC.

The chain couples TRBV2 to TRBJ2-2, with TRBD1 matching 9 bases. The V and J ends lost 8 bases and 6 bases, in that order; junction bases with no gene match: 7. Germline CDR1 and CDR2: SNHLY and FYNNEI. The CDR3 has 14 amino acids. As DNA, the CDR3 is TGTGCCAGCGTGAGGGACAGGGACGCCGGGGAGCTGTTTTTT. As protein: CASVRDRDAGELFF.

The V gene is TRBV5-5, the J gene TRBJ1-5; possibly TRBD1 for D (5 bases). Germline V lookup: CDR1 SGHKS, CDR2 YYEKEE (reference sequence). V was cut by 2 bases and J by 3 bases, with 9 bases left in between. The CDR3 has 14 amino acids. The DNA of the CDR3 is TGTGCCAGCAGCTTCGTGGACACCAATCAGCCCCAGCATTTT. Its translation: CASSFVDTNQPQHF.

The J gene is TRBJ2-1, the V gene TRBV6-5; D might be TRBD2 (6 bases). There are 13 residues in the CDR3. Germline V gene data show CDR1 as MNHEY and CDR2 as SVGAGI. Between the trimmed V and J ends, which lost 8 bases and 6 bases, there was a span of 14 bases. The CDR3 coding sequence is TGTGCCAGCCATCAGTTGGGACTCAATGAGCAGTTCTTC. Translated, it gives CASHQLGLNEQFF.

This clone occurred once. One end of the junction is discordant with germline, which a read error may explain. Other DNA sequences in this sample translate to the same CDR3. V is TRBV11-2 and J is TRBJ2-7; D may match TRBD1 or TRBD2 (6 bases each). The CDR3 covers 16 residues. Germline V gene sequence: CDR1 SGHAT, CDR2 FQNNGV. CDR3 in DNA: TGTGCCAGCAGTTTAGGGGGGCGGGCGAGGGAATACGAGCAGTACTTC. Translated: CASSLGGRAREYEQYF.

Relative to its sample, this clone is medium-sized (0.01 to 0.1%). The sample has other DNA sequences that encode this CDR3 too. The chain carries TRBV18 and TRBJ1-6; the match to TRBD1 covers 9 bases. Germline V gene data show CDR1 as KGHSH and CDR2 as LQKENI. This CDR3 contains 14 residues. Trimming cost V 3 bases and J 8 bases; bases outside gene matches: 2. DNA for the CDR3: TGTGCCAGCTCACCGACAGGGGGGGATTCACCCCTCCACTTT. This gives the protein CASSPTGGDSPLHF.

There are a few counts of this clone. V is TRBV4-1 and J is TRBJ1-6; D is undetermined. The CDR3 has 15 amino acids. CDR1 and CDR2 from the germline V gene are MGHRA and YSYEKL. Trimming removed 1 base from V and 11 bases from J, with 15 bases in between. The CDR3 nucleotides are TGCGCCAGCAGCCAAGTACCAGGCCCGGAGGCACCCCTCCACTTT. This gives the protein CASSQVPGPEAPLHF.

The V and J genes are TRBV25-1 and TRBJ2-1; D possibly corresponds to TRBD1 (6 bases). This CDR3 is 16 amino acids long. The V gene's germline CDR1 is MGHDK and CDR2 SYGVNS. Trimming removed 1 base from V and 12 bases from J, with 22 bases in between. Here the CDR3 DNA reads TGTGCCAGCAGTGAATCCCAGGCAGGGGATTCAATGCGGCAGTTCTTC. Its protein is CASSESQAGDSMRQFF. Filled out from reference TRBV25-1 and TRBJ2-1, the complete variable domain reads EADIYQTPRYLVIGTGKKITLECSQTMGHDKMYWYQQDPGMELHLIHYSYGVNSTEKGDLSSESTVSRIRTEHFPLTLESARPSHTSQYLCASSESQAGDSMRQFFGPGTRLTVL.

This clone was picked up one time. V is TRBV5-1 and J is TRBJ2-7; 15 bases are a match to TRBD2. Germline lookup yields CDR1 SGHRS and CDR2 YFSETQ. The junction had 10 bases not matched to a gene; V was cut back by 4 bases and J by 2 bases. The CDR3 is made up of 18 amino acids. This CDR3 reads CASSPGLAGGPAPYEQYF. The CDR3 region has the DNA TGCGCCAGCAGCCCGGGACTAGCGGGAGGCCCCGCCCCCTACGAGCAGTACTTC.